This T cell receptor (beta chain) emerged from a study of blood T cell repertoires in COVID-19. Study overall: The United States, Italy and Spain provided the acute and convalescent COVID-19 samples. Sources were T cells, B-cell-depleted T cells, or PBMCs; the material itself was cDNA or gDNA.

In the original processing: Amplification of reference gene primers provided the estimated nucleated cell counts. Method: immunoSEQ multiplex PCR; TCRdb's copy keeps in-frame clones and lacks some. V, J and clone size were drawn from that table, and D and trimming were deduced from the DNA. The table has more than 95,000 clones, around two thirds seen once. Germline CDR1 SNHLY, CDR2 FYNNEI. The V gene end was trimmed by 5 bases and the J gene end by 11 bases; junction bases not matched to a gene: 6. The length of the CDR3 is 12 residues. V usage is TRBV2 and J usage is TRBJ2-1; 7 nucleotides align to TRBD2. Sequencing was carried out using peripheral blood. This receptor was identified in a woman in her 70s with acute or convalescent COVID-19. The CDR3 DNA follows: TGTGCCAGCAGTCTGGGACTATTTAAGCAGTTCTTC. Translated: CASSLGLFKQFF.